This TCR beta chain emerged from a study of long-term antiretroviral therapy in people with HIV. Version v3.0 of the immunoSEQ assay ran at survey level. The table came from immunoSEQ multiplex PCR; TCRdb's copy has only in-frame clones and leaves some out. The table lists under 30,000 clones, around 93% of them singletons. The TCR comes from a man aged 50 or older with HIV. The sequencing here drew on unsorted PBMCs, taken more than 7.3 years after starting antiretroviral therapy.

CDR3 amino acids: CASSVIAVSNEQFF. DNA for the CDR3: TGTGCCAGCAGCGTAATTGCAGTGAGCAATGAGCAGTTCTTC. This sequence joins TRBV9 and TRBJ2-1; the D is unclear. CDR3 length equals 14 residues. The ends were cut back, 1 base at V and 6 bases at J, with 11 bases in the middle. Germline loops: CDR1 SGDLS, CDR2 YYNGEE.